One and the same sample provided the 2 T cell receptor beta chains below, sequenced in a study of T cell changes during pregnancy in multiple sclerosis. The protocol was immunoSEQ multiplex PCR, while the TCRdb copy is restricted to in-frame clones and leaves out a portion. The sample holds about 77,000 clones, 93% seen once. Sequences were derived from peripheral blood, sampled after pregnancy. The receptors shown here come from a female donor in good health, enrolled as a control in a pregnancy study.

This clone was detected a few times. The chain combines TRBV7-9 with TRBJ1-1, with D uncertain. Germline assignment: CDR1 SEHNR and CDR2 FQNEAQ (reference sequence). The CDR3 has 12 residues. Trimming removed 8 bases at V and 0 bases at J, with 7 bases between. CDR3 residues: CASGTMNTEAFF. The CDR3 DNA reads TGTGCCAGCGGAACTATGAACACTGAAGCTTTCTTT.

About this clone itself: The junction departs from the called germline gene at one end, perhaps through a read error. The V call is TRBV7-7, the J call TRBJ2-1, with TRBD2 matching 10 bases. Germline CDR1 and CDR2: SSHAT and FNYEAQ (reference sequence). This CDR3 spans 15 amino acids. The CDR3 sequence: CASSLAPSGSYEQFF. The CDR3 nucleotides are TGTGCTAGCAGCTTAGCGCCTAGCGGGAGCTATGAGCAGTTCTTC. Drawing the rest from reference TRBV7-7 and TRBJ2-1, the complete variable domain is GAGVSQSPRYKVTKRGQDVTLRCDPISSHATLYWYQQALGQGPEFLTYFNYEAQPDKSGLPSDRFSAERPEGSISTLTIQRTEQRDSAMYRCASSLAPSGSYEQFFGPGTRLTVL.